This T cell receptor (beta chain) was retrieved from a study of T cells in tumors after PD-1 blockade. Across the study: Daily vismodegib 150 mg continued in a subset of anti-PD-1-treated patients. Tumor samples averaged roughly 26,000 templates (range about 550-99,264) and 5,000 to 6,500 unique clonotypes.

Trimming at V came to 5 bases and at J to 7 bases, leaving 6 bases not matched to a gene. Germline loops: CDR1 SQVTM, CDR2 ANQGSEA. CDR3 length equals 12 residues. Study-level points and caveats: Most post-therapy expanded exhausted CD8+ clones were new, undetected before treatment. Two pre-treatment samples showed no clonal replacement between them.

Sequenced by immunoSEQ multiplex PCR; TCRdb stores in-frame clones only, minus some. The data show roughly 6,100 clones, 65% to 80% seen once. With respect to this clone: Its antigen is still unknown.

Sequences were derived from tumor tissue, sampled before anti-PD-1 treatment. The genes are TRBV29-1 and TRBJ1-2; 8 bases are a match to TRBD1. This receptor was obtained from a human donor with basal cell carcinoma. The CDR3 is CSVRAGGTGYTF. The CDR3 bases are TGCAGCGTTCGTGCAGGGGGCACTGGCTACACCTTC.